This is a list of T cell receptor beta chains from one sample in a study of blood T cell repertoires in COVID-19. Data came from immunoSEQ multiplex PCR; TCRdb stores just in-frame clones and leaves some out. Of 200,000 to 250,000 clones detected, about four fifths appear once; the ten largest clones hold 8.9%. Sequenced sample: peripheral blood. These receptor sequences come from a man older than 75 with acute or convalescent COVID-19. Both conserved end residues are part of each CDR3. D genes are given only for firm matches. Size is stated for part of the rows, as once, few or many counts, or as a class when the clone is expanded.

v_call: TRBV15; d_call: .; clone_size: .; j_call: TRBJ2-1; cdr3_aa: CATSRGRDLSYNEQFF; cdr3_nt: TGTGCCACCAGCAGAGGGCGGGACCTCTCCTACAATGAGCAGTTCTTC
v_call: TRBV19; d_call: .; clone_size: many; j_call: TRBJ2-2; cdr3_aa: CASSIARNTGELFF; cdr3_nt: TGTGCCAGTAGTATAGCCCGGAACACCGGGGAGCTGTTTTTT
v_call: TRBV5-1; d_call: .; clone_size: .; j_call: TRBJ1-3; cdr3_aa: CASSATGTGNTIYF; cdr3_nt: TGCGCCAGCAGCGCGACAGGAACTGGAAACACCATATATTTT
v_call: TRBV4-2; d_call: TRBD2; clone_size: .; j_call: TRBJ2-4; cdr3_aa: CASSQDPGRTSGRGNIQYF; cdr3_nt: TGTGCCAGCAGCCAAGATCCTGGAAGGACTAGCGGGAGGGGGAACATTCAGTACTTC
v_call: TRBV5-1; d_call: TRBD1; clone_size: .; j_call: TRBJ1-1; cdr3_aa: CASSLLTGDEAFF; cdr3_nt: TGCGCCAGCAGCCTATTGACAGGGGATGAAGCTTTCTTT
v_call: TRBV6-4; d_call: .; clone_size: .; j_call: TRBJ1-5; cdr3_aa: CASSREGNQPQHF; cdr3_nt: TGTGCCAGCAGTAGGGAGGGCAATCAGCCCCAGCATTTT
v_call: TRBV30; d_call: TRBD1; clone_size: once; j_call: TRBJ2-6; cdr3_aa: CAWSGSRGSGANVLTF; cdr3_nt: TGTGCCTGGAGTGGTTCCAGGGGGTCTGGGGCCAACGTCCTGACTTTC
v_call: TRBV19; d_call: TRBD2; clone_size: .; j_call: TRBJ2-1; cdr3_aa: CASSISLADSYNEQFF; cdr3_nt: TGTGCCAGTAGTATCTCTCTAGCGGACTCCTACAATGAGCAGTTCTTC
v_call: TRBV3-1/TRBV3-2; d_call: TRBD1; clone_size: few; j_call: TRBJ1-2; cdr3_aa: CASSPVLTGGGYTF; cdr3_nt: TGTGCCAGCAGCCCCGTCCTGACAGGGGGTGGCTACACCTTC
v_call: TRBV7-2; d_call: .; clone_size: few; j_call: TRBJ1-3; cdr3_aa: CASSLVSAVSSGNTIYF; cdr3_nt: TGTGCCAGCAGCTTGGTGTCAGCGGTATCCTCTGGAAACACCATATATTTT